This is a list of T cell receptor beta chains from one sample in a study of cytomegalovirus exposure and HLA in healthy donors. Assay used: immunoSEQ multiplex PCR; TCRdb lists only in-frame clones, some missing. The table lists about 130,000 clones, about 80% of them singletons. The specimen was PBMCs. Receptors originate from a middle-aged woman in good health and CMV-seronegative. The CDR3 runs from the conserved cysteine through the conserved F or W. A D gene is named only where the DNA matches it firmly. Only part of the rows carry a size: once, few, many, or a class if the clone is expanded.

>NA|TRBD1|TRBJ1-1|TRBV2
CASSGPTGVDNTEAFF
TGTGCCAGCAGTGGCCCTACAGGGGTCGATAACACTGAAGCTTTCTTT
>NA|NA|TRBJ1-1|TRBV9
CASSVQGRGTEAFF
TGTGCCAGCAGCGTTCAGGGAAGAGGTACTGAAGCTTTCTTT
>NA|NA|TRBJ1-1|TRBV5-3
CARSFSRENTEAFF
TGTGCCAGAAGCTTCAGCAGGGAGAACACTGAAGCTTTCTTT
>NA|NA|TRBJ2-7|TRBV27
CASIEGVEQYF
TGTGCCAGCATAGAGGGGGTGGAGCAGTACTTC
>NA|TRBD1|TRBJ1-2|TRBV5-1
CASSWGDRVYGYTF
TGCGCCAGCAGCTGGGGGGACAGGGTGTATGGCTACACCTTC
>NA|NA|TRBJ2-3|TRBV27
CASSLSRTDTQYF
TGTGCCAGCAGTTTGAGCAGGACAGATACGCAGTATTTT
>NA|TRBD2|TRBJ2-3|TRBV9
CASSVVGGGPIYTQYF
TGTGCCAGCAGCGTAGTCGGGGGAGGGCCGATTTATACGCAGTATTTT
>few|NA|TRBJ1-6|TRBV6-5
CASRGRGAPLHF
TGTGCCAGCAGGGGGAGGGGTGCACCCCTCCACTTT
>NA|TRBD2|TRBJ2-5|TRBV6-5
CASSQTSGAWETQYF
TGTGCCAGCAGCCAGACTAGCGGGGCTTGGGAGACCCAGTACTTC
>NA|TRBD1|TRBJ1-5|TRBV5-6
CASSLRQGFDQPQHF
TGTGCCAGCAGCCTAAGACAGGGGTTTGATCAGCCCCAGCATTTT
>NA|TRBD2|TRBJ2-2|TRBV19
CASSIGEREYLGGELFF
TGTGCCAGTAGTATAGGGGAGCGGGAGTATCTAGGCGGGGAGCTGTTTTTT
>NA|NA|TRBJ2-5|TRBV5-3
CARSCPDREETQYF
TGTGCCAGAAGCTGCCCCGACAGAGAAGAGACCCAGTACTTC
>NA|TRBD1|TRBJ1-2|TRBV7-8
CASSLGAGGWYGYTF
TGTGCCAGCAGCTTAGGGGCAGGGGGCTGGTATGGCTACACCTTC
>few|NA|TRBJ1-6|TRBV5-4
CASSLGGQNNSPLHF
TGTGCCAGCAGCTTGGGGGGGCAGAATAATTCACCCCTCCACTTT
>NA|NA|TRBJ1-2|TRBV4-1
CASSQDTIPNYGYTF
TGCGCCAGCAGCCAAGACACAATTCCTAACTATGGCTACACCTTC
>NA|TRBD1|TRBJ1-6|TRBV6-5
CASWQGVNSPLHF
TGTGCCAGCTGGCAGGGGGTTAATTCACCCCTCCACTTT
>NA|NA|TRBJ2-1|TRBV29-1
CSAAQTNSYNEQFF
TGCAGCGCCGCACAGACGAACTCCTACAATGAGCAGTTCTTC
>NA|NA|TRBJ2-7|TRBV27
CAKKPYSYEQYF
TGTGCCAAAAAGCCCTATTCCTACGAGCAGTACTTC
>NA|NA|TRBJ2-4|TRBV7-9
CASSLSGRYLAKNIQYF
TGTGCCAGCAGCTTAAGTGGCCGTTACCTAGCCAAAAACATTCAGTACTTC
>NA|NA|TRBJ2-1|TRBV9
CASSEGDEQFF
TGTGCCAGCAGTGAGGGAGATGAGCAGTTCTTC
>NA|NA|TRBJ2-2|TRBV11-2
CASSFSGSAGELFF
TGTGCCAGCAGCTTCTCAGGGTCGGCCGGGGAGCTGTTTTTT
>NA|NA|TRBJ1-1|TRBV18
CASSPLSREAFF
TGTGCCAGCTCACCCCTCTCGCGGGAAGCTTTCTTT
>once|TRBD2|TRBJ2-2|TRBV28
CASSLYGLAGGAGELFF
TGTGCCAGCAGTTTATACGGACTAGCGGGAGGCGCCGGGGAGCTGTTTTTT
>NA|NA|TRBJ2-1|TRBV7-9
CASSLVRSEQFF
TGTGCCAGCAGCTTAGTCCGTAGTGAGCAGTTCTTC
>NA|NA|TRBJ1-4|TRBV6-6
CASSLSLQGNIKLFF
TGTGCCAGCAGCCTATCCCTCCAGGGGAATATTAAACTGTTTTTT
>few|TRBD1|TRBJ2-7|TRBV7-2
CASSRPGQGALNYEQYF
TGTGCCAGCAGTAGACCGGGACAGGGGGCTCTTAATTACGAGCAGTACTTC
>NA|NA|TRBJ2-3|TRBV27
CASSAPREMGTDTQYF
TGTGCCAGCAGTGCCCCGAGGGAGATGGGCACAGATACGCAGTATTTT
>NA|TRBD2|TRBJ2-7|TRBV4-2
CASSQEGLAAPYEQYF
TGTGCCAGCAGCCAAGAGGGACTAGCGGCGCCCTACGAGCAGTACTTC
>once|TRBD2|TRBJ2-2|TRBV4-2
CASSQVGTSGTGELFF
TGTGCCAGCAGCCAAGTGGGGACTAGCGGCACCGGGGAGCTGTTTTTT
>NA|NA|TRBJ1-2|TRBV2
CASSGREGYGYTF
TGTGCCAGCAGTGGCCGGGAGGGGTATGGCTACACCTTC
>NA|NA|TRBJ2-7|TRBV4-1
CASGQTTGTDEQYF
TGCGCCAGCGGCCAAACTACAGGCACGGACGAGCAGTACTTC
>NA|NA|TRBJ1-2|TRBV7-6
CASSPDSHGYTF
TGTGCCAGCAGCCCAGACAGCCATGGCTACACCTTC
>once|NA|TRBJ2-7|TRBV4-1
CASSQDLGSSYEQYF
TGCGCCAGCAGCCAAGATCTCGGGAGCTCCTACGAGCAGTACTTC
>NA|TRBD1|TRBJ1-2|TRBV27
CASSSTGDYGYTF
TGTGCCAGCAGTTCGACAGGGGACTATGGCTACACCTTC
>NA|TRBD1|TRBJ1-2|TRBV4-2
CASSQDRDSSNYGYTF
TGTGCCAGCAGCCAAGATCGGGACAGTTCTAACTATGGCTACACCTTC
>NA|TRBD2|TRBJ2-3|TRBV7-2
CASSWKAGGASDTQYF
TGTGCCAGCAGCTGGAAAGCGGGGGGGGCTTCCGATACGCAGTATTTT
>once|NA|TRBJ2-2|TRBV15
CATSRARSNTGELFF
TGTGCCACCAGCAGAGCCCGGTCCAACACCGGGGAGCTGTTTTTT
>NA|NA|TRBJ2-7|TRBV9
CASSPGDTYEQYF
TGTGCCAGCAGCCCCGGGGACACCTACGAGCAGTACTTC
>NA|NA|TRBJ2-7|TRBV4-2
CASSHYDTSSSYEQYF
TGTGCCAGCAGCCACTACGATACCTCGAGCTCCTACGAGCAGTACTTC
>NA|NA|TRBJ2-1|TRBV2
CASPSAGRGDEQFF
TGTGCCAGCCCCTCCGCCGGCCGGGGTGATGAGCAGTTCTTC
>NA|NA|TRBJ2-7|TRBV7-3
CASSLGETYEQYF
TGTGCCAGCAGCTTGGGAGAGACCTACGAGCAGTACTTC
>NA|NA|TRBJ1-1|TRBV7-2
CASSLGRNTEAFF
TGTGCCAGCAGCTTAGGGAGGAACACTGAAGCTTTCTTT
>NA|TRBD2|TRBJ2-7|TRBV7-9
CASSVRLAEVHEQYF
TGTGCCAGCAGCGTCCGACTAGCGGAGGTCCACGAGCAGTACTTC
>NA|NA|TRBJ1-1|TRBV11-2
CASSQGLTEAFF
TGTGCCAGCAGCCAGGGACTTACTGAAGCTTTCTTT
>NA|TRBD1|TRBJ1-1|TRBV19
CASSPRTGGAMNTEAFF
TGTGCCAGTAGTCCACGGACAGGGGGCGCAATGAACACTGAAGCTTTCTTT
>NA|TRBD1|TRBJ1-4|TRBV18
CASSPGQDNEKLFF
TGTGCCAGCTCACCGGGACAGGATAATGAAAAACTGTTTTTT
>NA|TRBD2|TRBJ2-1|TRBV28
CASSPLKGSGISYNEQFF
TGTGCCAGCAGTCCCCTGAAGGGTAGCGGGATCTCCTACAATGAGCAGTTCTTC
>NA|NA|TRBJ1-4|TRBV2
CSSSEDGGVGEKLFF
TGTTCCAGCAGTGAAGATGGGGGGGTGGGTGAAAAACTGTTTTTT
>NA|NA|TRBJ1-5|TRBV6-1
CASSTAGDQPQHF
TGTGCCAGCAGTACGGCAGGGGATCAGCCCCAGCATTTT
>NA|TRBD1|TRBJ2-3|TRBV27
CASSWSGQPDTQYF
TGTGCCAGCAGTTGGTCGGGACAGCCAGATACGCAGTATTTT